The rows below give T cell receptor beta chains drawn from one sample of a study of blood T cell repertoires in COVID-19. TCRdb's copy holds only in-frame clones and misses some; the assay was immunoSEQ multiplex PCR. The sample has about 240,000 clones, 85% to 90% seen once. Sequenced input: PBMCs or T cells enriched from blood (not recorded which). These receptors were collected from a woman aged 30 to 39 who had recovered from COVID-19. Both conserved end residues are part of each CDR3. A D gene is named only where the DNA matches it firmly. Some rows mark clone size as missing; the rest say once, few, many or name a class of expanded clone.

J gene | D gene | V gene | clone size | CDR3 protein | CDR3 DNA
TRBJ2-1 | TRBD2 | TRBV4-3 | NA | CASSQDWRTSGNEQFF | TGCGCCAGCAGCCAAGATTGGCGGACTAGCGGAAATGAGCAGTTCTTC
TRBJ1-5 | NA | TRBV6-5 | once | CASSYSFSNQPQHF | TGTGCCAGCAGTTACTCTTTCTCCAATCAGCCCCAGCATTTT
TRBJ1-2 | TRBD1 | TRBV6-1 | NA | CASSESPGGDYGYTF | TGTGCCAGCAGTGAAAGCCCAGGGGGCGACTATGGCTACACCTTC
TRBJ2-7 | TRBD2 | TRBV6-4 | NA | CASSELAGGSYEQYF | TGTGCCAGCAGTGAGCTAGCGGGAGGCTCCTACGAGCAGTACTTC
TRBJ2-5 | NA | TRBV27 | NA | CASSPGLDRPQYF | TGTGCCAGCAGTCCGGGTCTCGACCGTCCCCAGTACTTC
TRBJ2-7 | NA | TRBV4-3 | NA | CASSQLQGFGHEQYF | TGCGCCAGCAGCCAACTCCAGGGCTTTGGACACGAGCAGTACTTC
TRBJ1-3 | TRBD1 | TRBV9 | NA | CASSVEPRGNTIYF | TGTGCCAGCAGCGTAGAGCCCAGGGGGAACACCATATATTTT
TRBJ1-1 | NA | TRBV9 | NA | CASSARQHTEAFF | TGTGCCAGCAGCGCCAGACAGCACACTGAAGCTTTCTTT
TRBJ1-4 | NA | TRBV7-9 | NA | CASSSDRPPRVMFF | TGTGCCAGCAGCTCGGACAGACCCCCAAGAGTGATGTTTTTT
TRBJ2-1 | TRBD1 | TRBV7-2 | NA | CASSLDRGAAEQFF | TGTGCCAGCAGCCTCGACAGGGGAGCGGCTGAGCAGTTCTTC
TRBJ2-7 | TRBD2 | TRBV19 | NA | CASSIGSGRSNEQYF | TGTGCCAGTAGTATCGGTAGCGGGAGGTCCAACGAGCAGTACTTC
TRBJ1-1 | TRBD1 | TRBV27 | NA | CASSRPDRVNTEAFF | TGTGCCAGCAGTCGACCAGACAGGGTGAACACTGAAGCTTTCTTT
TRBJ2-2 | TRBD2 | TRBV30 | NA | CAWRIAGATGELFF | TGTGCCTGGAGAATCGCGGGAGCCACCGGGGAGCTGTTTTTT
TRBJ2-7 | NA | TRBV5-1 | NA | CASSLGRDFLPYEQYF | TGCGCCAGCAGCTTGGGCCGGGACTTTTTACCCTACGAGCAGTACTTC
TRBJ1-1 | TRBD1 | TRBV19 | NA | CASARTGLGDTEAFF | TGTGCCAGCGCGAGGACAGGATTGGGGGACACTGAAGCTTTCTTT
TRBJ2-1 | NA | TRBV25-1 | few | CASSDLRGGTHNEQFF | TGTGCCAGCAGTGATCTGCGGGGCGGGACGCACAATGAGCAGTTCTTC
TRBJ2-3 | TRBD2 | TRBV5-6 | NA | CASSFPGGADTQYF | TGTGCCAGCAGCTTCCCGGGGGGAGCAGATACGCAGTATTTT
TRBJ2-1 | TRBD1 | TRBV15 | NA | CATSRDRGSEQFF | TGTGCCACCAGCAGAGACAGGGGGAGTGAGCAGTTCTTC
TRBJ1-2 | NA | TRBV5-1 | NA | CASSSGPGEWSAGYTF | TGCGCCAGCAGCTCTGGGCCGGGGGAGTGGAGTGCTGGCTACACCTTC
TRBJ2-7 | TRBD1 | TRBV5-4 | few | CASSLTGAREQYF | TGTGCCAGCAGCTTGACAGGGGCTCGTGAGCAGTACTTC
TRBJ1-1 | NA | TRBV7-2 | NA | CASSLSGMNTEAFF | TGTGCCAGCAGCTTATCAGGGATGAACACTGAAGCTTTCTTT
TRBJ2-7 | NA | TRBV6-5 | NA | CASSYGRGSSWDEQYF | TGTGCCAGCAGTTACGGGAGGGGGTCTTCCTGGGACGAGCAGTACTTC
TRBJ2-3 | NA | TRBV7-8 | NA | CASSFREKGTDTQYF | TGTGCCAGCAGCTTCCGGGAGAAGGGAACAGATACGCAGTATTTT
TRBJ2-1 | TRBD2 | TRBV18 | NA | CASSRGLAGTYNEQFF | TGTGCCAGCTCTCGCGGACTAGCGGGAACCTACAATGAGCAGTTCTTC
TRBJ2-3 | TRBD1 | TRBV5-1 | NA | CASSGRQGATDTQYF | TGCGCCAGCAGCGGACGACAGGGGGCCACAGATACGCAGTATTTT
TRBJ2-5 | NA | TRBV30 | NA | CAWSQETQYF | TGTGCCTGGAGTCAGGAGACCCAGTACTTC
TRBJ2-7 | TRBD1 | TRBV5-1 | NA | CASSLAQGAYEQYF | TGCGCCAGCAGCTTGGCACAGGGGGCCTACGAGCAGTACTTC
TRBJ1-2 | TRBD1 | TRBV5-5 | NA | CASSLEGRGKGGYTF | TGTGCCAGCAGCTTGGAGGGCAGGGGGAAGGGCGGCTACACCTTC
TRBJ1-2 | TRBD1 | TRBV6-5 | once | CASTRVGTGDYGYTF | TGTGCCAGCACCCGAGTGGGTACAGGGGACTATGGCTACACCTTC
TRBJ1-5 | TRBD1 | TRBV12-3/TRBV12-4 | NA | CASEGQGNGPQHF | TGTGCCAGCGAAGGACAGGGGAACGGGCCCCAGCATTTT
TRBJ2-7 | TRBD1 | TRBV15 | NA | CATSRTRQGTYEQYF | TGTGCCACCAGCAGGACCAGACAGGGGACCTACGAGCAGTACTTC
TRBJ2-2 | TRBD2 | TRBV2 | NA | CASIEREVTGELFF | TGTGCCAGCATCGAGCGGGAGGTCACCGGGGAGCTGTTTTTT
TRBJ1-2 | TRBD1 | TRBV14 | NA | CASSPTRQGRGYTF | TGTGCCAGCAGCCCTACTAGACAGGGTCGTGGCTACACCTTC
TRBJ2-7 | TRBD1 | TRBV2 | NA | CASTLDRHGYEQYF | TGTGCCAGCACTTTGGACAGGCATGGCTACGAGCAGTACTTC
TRBJ2-3 | TRBD2 | TRBV7-6 | NA | CASSLEAGNTDTQYF | TGTGCCAGCAGCTTAGAAGCGGGGAACACAGATACGCAGTATTTT
TRBJ1-2 | NA | TRBV19 | NA | CASSSYDRTGNYGYTF | TGTGCCAGTAGTTCCTACGACAGGACGGGTAACTATGGCTACACCTTC
TRBJ1-2 | TRBD1 | TRBV24-1 | once | CATSDPNDRGRNYGYTF | TGTGCCACCAGTGACCCAAATGACAGGGGGCGTAACTATGGCTACACCTTC
TRBJ2-1 | TRBD2 | TRBV30 | NA | CAWTIGGLAGVYNEQFF | TGTGCCTGGACTATCGGGGGACTAGCGGGCGTCTACAATGAGCAGTTCTTC
TRBJ1-4 | TRBD1 | TRBV5-1 | NA | CASGTGQTSNEKLFF | TGCGCCAGCGGGACGGGACAGACAAGCAATGAAAAACTGTTTTTT
TRBJ2-2 | TRBD1 | TRBV5-1 | NA | CASSPGTGGTGELFF | TGCGCCAGCAGCCCTGGGACAGGGGGGACCGGGGAGCTGTTTTTT
TRBJ1-1 | NA | TRBV5-1 | NA | CASSFRGLGTEAFF | TGCGCCAGCAGCTTCAGGGGATTGGGGACTGAAGCTTTCTTT
TRBJ1-4 | NA | TRBV19 | NA | CASSIGPGNEKLFF | TGTGCCAGTAGTATAGGGCCCGGGAATGAAAAACTGTTTTTT
TRBJ1-6 | TRBD1 | TRBV2 | NA | CASRGDRNSPLHF | TGTGCCAGCAGAGGGGACAGGAATTCACCCCTCCACTTT
TRBJ2-3 | NA | TRBV18 | NA | CASSPQGSSTDTQYF | TGTGCCAGCTCACCCCAGGGTTCTAGCACAGATACGCAGTATTTT
TRBJ1-1 | NA | TRBV5-1 | NA | CASSLENRNTEAFF | TGCGCCAGCAGCTTGGAAAACAGGAACACTGAAGCTTTCTTT
TRBJ1-3 | NA | TRBV7-9 | NA | CASSLDSSGNTIYF | TGTGCCAGCAGCTTAGACAGCTCTGGAAACACCATATATTTT